This T cell receptor (beta chain) was sequenced in a study of blood T cell repertoires in COVID-19. Germline V gene data show CDR1 as SGHVS and CDR2 as FNYEAQ. The CDR3 is 12 amino acids. Trimming left V 4 bases short and J 5 bases short, with 5 bases between. Clones were read by immunoSEQ multiplex PCR, and TCRdb kept only the in-frame ones, dropping some. The data show about 150,000 clones, about 85% seen once. The sample taken for sequencing was peripheral blood. The receptor's source is a woman at least 80 years old with COVID-19, enrolled during active disease. V is TRBV7-6 and J is TRBJ2-2; D unclear. In nucleotides, the CDR3 is TGTGCCAGCAGCTCCGGGACCGGGGAGCTGTTTTTT. Protein product: CASSSGTGELFF.